The sequence of this T cell receptor (beta chain) was determined in a study of T cell repertoires in ileal Crohn's disease. There are 15 residues in the CDR3. Trimming removed 0 bases at V and 5 bases at J, with 13 bases between. Germline assignment: CDR1 KGHSH and CDR2 LQKENI. Using immunoSEQ multiplex PCR, the repertoire was profiled, and TCRdb retains in-frame clones only, with some absent. The data show some 15,000 clones, about 60% seen once. The sequenced sample consisted of ileal tissue. This sequence originates from an adult with Crohn's disease. The genes are TRBV18 and TRBJ1-1, with D unclear. The CDR3 spells CASSPPEAVGTEAFF. CDR3 DNA sequence: TGTGCCAGCTCACCACCGGAGGCTGTGGGGACTGAAGCTTTCTTT.